This T cell receptor (beta chain) was captured by sequencing in a study of blood T cell repertoires in COVID-19. Turning to the study itself: In each case, the material was cDNA or gDNA derived from T cells, B-cell-depleted T cells, or PBMCs.

The V end was cut by 6 bases, the J end by 2 bases, with 14 bases between. Germline CDR1 is SGHTA and CDR2 is FQGNSA. The CDR3 covers 14 residues. Study processing details: How many nucleated cells were present was estimated from reference gene primer amplification. Profiling relied on immunoSEQ multiplex PCR, and the TCRdb table lists in-frame clones only, not all of them. V and J calls plus clone size are reproduced from that table; the DNA served to infer D and trimming. The sample yields 90,000 to 120,000 clones, 80% seen once. This sequence was found in a man aged 65 to 85 with acute or convalescent COVID-19. V gene TRBV7-2 combines with J gene TRBJ2-7, with D possibly TRBD1 on 6 matching bases. Sequencing was carried out using peripheral blood. CDR3 nucleotide sequence: TGTGCCAGCAGTCTTCGACAGGCACCCTACGAGCAGTACTTC. It yields the protein CASSLRQAPYEQYF.